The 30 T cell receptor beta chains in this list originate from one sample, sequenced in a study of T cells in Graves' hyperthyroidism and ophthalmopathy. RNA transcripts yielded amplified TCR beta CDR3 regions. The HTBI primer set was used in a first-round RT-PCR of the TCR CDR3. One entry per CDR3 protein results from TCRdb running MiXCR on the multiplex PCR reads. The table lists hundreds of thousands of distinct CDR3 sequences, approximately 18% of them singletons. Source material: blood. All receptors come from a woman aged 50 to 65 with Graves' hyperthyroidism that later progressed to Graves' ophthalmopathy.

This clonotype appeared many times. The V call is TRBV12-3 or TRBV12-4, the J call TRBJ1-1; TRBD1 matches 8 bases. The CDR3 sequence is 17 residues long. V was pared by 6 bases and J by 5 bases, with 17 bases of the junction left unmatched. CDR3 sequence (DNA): TGTGCCAGCAGATCGAAGGGGGCAGGGGGCGATTTGACTGAAGCTTTCTTT. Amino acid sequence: CASRSKGAGGDLTEAFF.

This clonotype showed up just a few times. The CDR3 protein is CASSEWWESNQPQHF. The CDR3 DNA reads TGTGCCAGCAGTGAATGGTGGGAAAGCAATCAGCCCCAGCATTTT. The V and J genes are TRBV6-1 and TRBJ1-5; D uncertain. V lost 2 bases and J 1 base, leaving 9 bases between the germline ends. The CDR3 has 15 amino acids. The germline V gene has CDR1 MNHNS and CDR2 SASEGT.

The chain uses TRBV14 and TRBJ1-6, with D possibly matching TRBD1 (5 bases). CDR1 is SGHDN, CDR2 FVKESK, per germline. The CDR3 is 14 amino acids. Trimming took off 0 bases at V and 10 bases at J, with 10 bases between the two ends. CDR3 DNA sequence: TGTGCCAGCAGCCAAGAAACAGGAATCTCACCCCTCCACTTT. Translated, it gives CASSQETGISPLHF.

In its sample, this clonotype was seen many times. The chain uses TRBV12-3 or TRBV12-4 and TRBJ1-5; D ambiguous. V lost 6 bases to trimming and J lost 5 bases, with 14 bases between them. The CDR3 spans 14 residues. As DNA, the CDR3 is TGTGCCAGCAGGGGTATAACCCCCCATCAGCCCCAGCATTTT. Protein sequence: CASRGITPHQPQHF.

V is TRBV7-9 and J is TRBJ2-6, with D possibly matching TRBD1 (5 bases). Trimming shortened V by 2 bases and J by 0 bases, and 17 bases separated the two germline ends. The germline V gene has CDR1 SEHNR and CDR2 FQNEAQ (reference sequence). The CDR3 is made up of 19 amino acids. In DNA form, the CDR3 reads TGTGCCAGCAGCTTAAGTTTTGCGACAGCTCACTCTGGGGCCAACGTCCTGACTTTC. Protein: CASSLSFATAHSGANVLTF.

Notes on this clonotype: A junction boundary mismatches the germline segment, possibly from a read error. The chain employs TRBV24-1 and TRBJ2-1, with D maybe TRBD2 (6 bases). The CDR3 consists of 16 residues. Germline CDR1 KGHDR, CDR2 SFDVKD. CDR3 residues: CATSDSGRDSYNEQSF. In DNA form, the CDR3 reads TGTGCCACCAGTGATTCAGGCAGGGACTCCTACAATGAGCAGTCCTTC.

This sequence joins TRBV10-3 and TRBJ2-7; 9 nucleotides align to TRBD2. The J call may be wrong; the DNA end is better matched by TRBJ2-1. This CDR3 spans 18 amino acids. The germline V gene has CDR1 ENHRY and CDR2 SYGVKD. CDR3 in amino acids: CAISDPGLAGYSSYEQFF. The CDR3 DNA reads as TGTGCCATCAGTGATCCCGGGCTAGCGGGATATTCCTCCTACGAGCAGTTCTTC.

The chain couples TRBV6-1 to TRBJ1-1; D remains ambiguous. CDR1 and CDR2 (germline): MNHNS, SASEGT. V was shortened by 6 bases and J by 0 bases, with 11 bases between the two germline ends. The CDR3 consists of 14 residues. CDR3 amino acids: CASSRSWMNTEAFF. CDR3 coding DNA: TGTGCCAGCAGCCGGAGCTGGATGAACACTGAAGCTTTCTTT.

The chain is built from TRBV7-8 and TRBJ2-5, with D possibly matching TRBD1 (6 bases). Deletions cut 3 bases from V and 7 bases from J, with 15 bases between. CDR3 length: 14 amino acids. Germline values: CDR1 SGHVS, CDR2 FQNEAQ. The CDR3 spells CASSFRGGRGTQYF. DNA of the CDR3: TGTGCCAGCAGCTTCCGTGGGGGCAGAGGGACCCAGTACTTC.

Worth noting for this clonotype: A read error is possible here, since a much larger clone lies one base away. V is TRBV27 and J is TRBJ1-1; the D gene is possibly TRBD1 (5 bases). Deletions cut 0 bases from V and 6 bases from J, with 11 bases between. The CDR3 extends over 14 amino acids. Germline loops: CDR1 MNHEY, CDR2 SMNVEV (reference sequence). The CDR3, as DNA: TGTGCCAGCAGTTTATCCCGACAGCCGCCTGAAGCTTTCTTT. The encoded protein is CASSLSRQPPEAFF.

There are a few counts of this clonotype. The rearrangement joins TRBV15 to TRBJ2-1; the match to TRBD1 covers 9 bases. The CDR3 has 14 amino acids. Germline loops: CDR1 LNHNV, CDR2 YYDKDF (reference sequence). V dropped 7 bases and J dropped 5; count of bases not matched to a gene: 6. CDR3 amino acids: CATKGQGFNNEQFF. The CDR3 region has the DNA TGTGCCACCAAGGGACAGGGTTTCAACAATGAGCAGTTCTTC. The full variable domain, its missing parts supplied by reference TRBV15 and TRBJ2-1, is DAMVIQNPRYQVTQFGKPVTLSCSQTLNHNVMYWYQQKSSQAPKLLFHYYDKDFNNEADTPDNFQSRRPNTSFCFLDIRSPGLGDTAMYLCATKGQGFNNEQFFGPGTRLTVL.

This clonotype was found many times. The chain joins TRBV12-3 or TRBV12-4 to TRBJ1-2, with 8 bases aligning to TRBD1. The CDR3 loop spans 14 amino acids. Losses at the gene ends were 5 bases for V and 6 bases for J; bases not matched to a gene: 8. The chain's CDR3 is CASSARTGTNGYTF. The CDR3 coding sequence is TGTGCCAGCAGTGCCCGGACAGGGACGAATGGCTACACCTTC.

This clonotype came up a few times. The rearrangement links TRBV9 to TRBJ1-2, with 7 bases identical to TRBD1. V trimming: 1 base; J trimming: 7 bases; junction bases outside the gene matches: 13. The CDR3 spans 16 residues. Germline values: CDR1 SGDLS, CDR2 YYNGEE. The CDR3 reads CASSVCWQGEFFGYTF. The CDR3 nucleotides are TGTGCCAGCAGCGTATGTTGGCAGGGGGAGTTCTTTGGCTACACCTTC.

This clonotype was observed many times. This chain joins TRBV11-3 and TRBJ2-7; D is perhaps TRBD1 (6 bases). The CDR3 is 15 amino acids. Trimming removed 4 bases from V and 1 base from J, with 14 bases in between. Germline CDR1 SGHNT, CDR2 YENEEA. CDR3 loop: CASSSPQGGSYEQYF. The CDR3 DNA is TGTGCCAGCAGCTCCCCTCAAGGGGGATCCTACGAGCAGTACTTC. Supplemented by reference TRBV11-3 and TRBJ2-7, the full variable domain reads EAGVVQSPRYKIIEKKQPVAFWCNPISGHNTLYWYLQNLGQGPELLIRYENEEAVDDSQLPKDRFSAERLKGVDSTLKIQPAELGDSAVYLCASSSPQGGSYEQYFGPGTRLTVT.

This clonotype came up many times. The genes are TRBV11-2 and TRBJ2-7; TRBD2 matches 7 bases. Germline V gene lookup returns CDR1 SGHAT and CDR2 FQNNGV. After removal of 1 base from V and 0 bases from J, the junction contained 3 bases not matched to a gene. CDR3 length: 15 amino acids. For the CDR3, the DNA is TGTGCCAGCAGCTTAGGCGCGGGGGACTCCTACGAGCAGTACTTC. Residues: CASSLGAGDSYEQYF.

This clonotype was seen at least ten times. CDR3 nucleotide sequence: TGTGCCAGCAGTTTATGGGCAGGAACGAACACTGAAGCTTTCTTT. Protein sequence: CASSLWAGTNTEAFF. The gene calls are TRBV12-3 or TRBV12-4 and TRBJ1-1; no reliable D call. V lost 2 bases to trimming and J lost 1 base, with 11 bases between them. The length of the CDR3 is 15 residues.

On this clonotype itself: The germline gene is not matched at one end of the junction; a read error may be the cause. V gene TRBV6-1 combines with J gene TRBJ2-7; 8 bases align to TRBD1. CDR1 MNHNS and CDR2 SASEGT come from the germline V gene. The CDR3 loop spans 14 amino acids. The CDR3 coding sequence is TGTGCCAGCACCCATGACAGGGGAGTTTACGAGCGGTACTTC. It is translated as CASTHDRGVYERYF.

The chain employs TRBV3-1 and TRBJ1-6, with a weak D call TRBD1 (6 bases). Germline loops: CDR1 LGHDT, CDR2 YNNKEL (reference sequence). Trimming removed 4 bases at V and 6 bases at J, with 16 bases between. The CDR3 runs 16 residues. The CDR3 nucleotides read TGTGCCAGCAGCCGCTTTAGGACAGTCGTTAATTCACCCCTCCACTTT. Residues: CASSRFRTVVNSPLHF.

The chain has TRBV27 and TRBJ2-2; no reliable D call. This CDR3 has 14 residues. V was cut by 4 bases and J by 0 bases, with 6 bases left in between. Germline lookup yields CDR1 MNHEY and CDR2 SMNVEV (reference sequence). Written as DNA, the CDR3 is TGTGCCAGCAGTTGGGCAGCGAACACCGGGGAGCTGTTTTTT. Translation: CASSWAANTGELFF.

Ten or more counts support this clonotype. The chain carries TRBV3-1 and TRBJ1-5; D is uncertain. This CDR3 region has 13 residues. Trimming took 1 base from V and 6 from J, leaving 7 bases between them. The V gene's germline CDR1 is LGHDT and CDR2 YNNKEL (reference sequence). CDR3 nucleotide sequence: TGTGCCAGCAGCCAAGGTGGGTTTCAGCCCCAGCATTTT. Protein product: CASSQGGFQPQHF.

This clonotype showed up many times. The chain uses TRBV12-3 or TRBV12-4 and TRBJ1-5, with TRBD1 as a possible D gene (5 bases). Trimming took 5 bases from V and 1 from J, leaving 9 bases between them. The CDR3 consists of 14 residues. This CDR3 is CASSHRDSNQPQHF. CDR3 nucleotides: TGTGCCAGCAGTCACCGGGACAGCAATCAGCCCCAGCATTTT.

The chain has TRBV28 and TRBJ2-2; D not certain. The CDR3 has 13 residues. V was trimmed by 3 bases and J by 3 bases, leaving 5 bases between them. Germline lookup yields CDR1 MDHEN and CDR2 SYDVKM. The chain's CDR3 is CASSFRYTGELFF. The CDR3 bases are TGTGCCAGCAGTTTTCGGTACACCGGGGAGCTGTTTTTT.

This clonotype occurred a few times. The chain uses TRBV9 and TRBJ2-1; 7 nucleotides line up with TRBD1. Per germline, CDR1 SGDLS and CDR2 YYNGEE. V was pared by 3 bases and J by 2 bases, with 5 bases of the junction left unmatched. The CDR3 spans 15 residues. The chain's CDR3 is CASSALTGPYNEQFF. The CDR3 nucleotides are TGTGCCAGCAGCGCCCTGACAGGGCCCTACAATGAGCAGTTCTTC.

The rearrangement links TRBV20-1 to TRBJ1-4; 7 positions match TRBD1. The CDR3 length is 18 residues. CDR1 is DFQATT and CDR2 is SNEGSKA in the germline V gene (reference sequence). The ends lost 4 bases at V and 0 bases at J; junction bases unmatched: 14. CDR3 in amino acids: CSATTAGQRVSTNEKLFF. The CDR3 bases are TGCAGTGCTACGACTGCGGGACAGAGGGTTTCAACTAATGAAAAACTGTTTTTT.

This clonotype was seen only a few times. CDR3 DNA: TGTGCCAGCAGTCCTACTCACTCTGGGGCCAACGTCCTGACTTTC. This gives the protein CASSPTHSGANVLTF. This rearrangement joins TRBV27 to TRBJ2-6, with D uncertain. The V end was cut by 5 bases, the J end by 0 bases, with 8 bases between. CDR1 is MNHEY, CDR2 SMNVEV, per germline (reference sequence). The CDR3 sequence is 15 residues long.

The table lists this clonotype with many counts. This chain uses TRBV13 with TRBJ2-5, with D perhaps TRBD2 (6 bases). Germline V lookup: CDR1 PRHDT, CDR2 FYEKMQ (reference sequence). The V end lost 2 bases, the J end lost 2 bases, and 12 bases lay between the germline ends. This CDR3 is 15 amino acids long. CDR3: CASSLSIGGQETQYF. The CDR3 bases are TGTGCCAGCAGCTTAAGTATCGGGGGACAAGAGACCCAGTACTTC.

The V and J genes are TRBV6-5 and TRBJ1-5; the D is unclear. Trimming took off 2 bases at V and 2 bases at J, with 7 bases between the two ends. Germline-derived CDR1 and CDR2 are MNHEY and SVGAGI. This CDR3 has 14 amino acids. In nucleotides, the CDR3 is TGTGCCAGCAGTTACAGGTCAGGCAATCAGCCCCAGCATTTT. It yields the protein CASSYRSGNQPQHF.

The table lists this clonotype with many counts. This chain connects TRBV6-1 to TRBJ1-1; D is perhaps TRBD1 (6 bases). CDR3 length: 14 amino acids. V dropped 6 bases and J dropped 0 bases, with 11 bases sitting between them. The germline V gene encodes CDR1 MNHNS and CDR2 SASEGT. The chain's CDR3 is CASRDSLMNTEAFF. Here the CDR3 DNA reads TGTGCCAGCAGGGACAGCCTAATGAACACTGAAGCTTTCTTT.

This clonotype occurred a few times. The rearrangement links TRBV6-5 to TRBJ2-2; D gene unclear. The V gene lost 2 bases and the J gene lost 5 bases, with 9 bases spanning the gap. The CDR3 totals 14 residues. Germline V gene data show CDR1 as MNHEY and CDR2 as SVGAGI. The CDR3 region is CASSYVSGTGELFF. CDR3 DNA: TGTGCCAGCAGTTACGTCAGTGGAACCGGGGAGCTGTTTTTT.

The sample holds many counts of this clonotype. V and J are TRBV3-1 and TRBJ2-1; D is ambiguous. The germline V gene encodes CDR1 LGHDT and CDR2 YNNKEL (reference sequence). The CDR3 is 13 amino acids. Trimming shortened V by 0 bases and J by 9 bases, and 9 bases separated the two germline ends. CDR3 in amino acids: CASSQDRLLEQFF. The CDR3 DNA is TGTGCCAGCAGCCAAGATCGGCTTCTTGAGCAGTTCTTC.